The 7 T cell receptor beta chains below were found in one sample sequenced in a study of technical replicates of blood from several donors. Assay used: immunoSEQ multiplex PCR; TCRdb lists only in-frame clones, some missing. The sample lists about 75,000 clones; around 97% were seen once. The material sequenced was T cells isolated from PBMCs. These receptors were taken from a human donor in good health.

CDR3 sequence (DNA): TGCAGCGGATGCAGTTTAACGTGGGACAGGGGGAACAATGAGCAGTTCTTC. Its protein product is CSGCSLTWDRGNNEQFF. The chain recombines TRBV29-1 with TRBJ2-1, with 11 bases lining up with TRBD1. The CDR3 sequence is 17 residues long. J lost 5 bases, V lost 7 bases, and 16 bases had no gene match. CDR1 and CDR2 (germline): SQVTM, ANQGSEA.

The rearrangement links TRBV30 to TRBJ1-1; TRBD1 agrees at 9 bases. This CDR3 contains 16 residues. Germline loops: CDR1 GTSNPN, CDR2 SVGIG (reference sequence). V dropped 1 base and J dropped 5; count of bases not matched to a gene: 11. The CDR3 nucleotides read TGTGCCTGGAGTGCAAGATTAGGACAGGGGAAGACTGAAGCTTTCTTT. This encodes CAWSARLGQGKTEAFF. Complete variable domain (other parts from reference TRBV30 and TRBJ1-1): SQTIHQWPATLVQPVGSPLSLECTVEGTSNPNLYWYRQAAGRGLQLLFYSVGIGQISSEVPQNLSASRPQDRQFILSSKKLLLSDSGFYLCAWSARLGQGKTEAFFGQGTRLTVV.

V and J are TRBV4-1 and TRBJ2-4; TRBD1 aligns across 8 bases. J was trimmed by 3 bases and V by 8 bases; bases with no gene match: 6. The CDR3 has 14 amino acids. Per the germline V gene, CDR1 is MGHRA and CDR2 is YSYEKL. CDR3 sequence: CASSGGKGKNIQYF. CDR3 sequence (DNA): TGCGCCAGCTCAGGGGGCAAAGGCAAAAACATTCAGTACTTC.

This clone was observed a single time. The chain carries TRBV4-2 and TRBJ2-5; 13 bases match TRBD2. V shed 0 bases, J shed 4 bases, and the junction held 5 bases outside the gene matches. Per the germline V gene, CDR1 is LGHNA and CDR2 is YNFKEQ. The CDR3 runs to 17 residues. For the CDR3, the DNA is TGTGCCAGCAGCCAAGATGTCCGGACTAGCGGGAGAGAGACCCAGTACTTC. It is translated as CASSQDVRTSGRETQYF.

This clone came up once. The J gene is TRBJ2-6, the V gene TRBV11-3, with 7 positions matching TRBD2. V was clipped by 4 bases and J by 4 bases; unmatched bases: 7. Germline CDR1 and CDR2: SGHNT and YENEEA. The CDR3 consists of 16 residues. The CDR3 DNA follows: TGTGCCAGCAGCTCCGGACTAGAGTCCGGGGCCAACGTCCTGACTTTC. It codes for CASSSGLESGANVLTF.

This sequence joins TRBV29-1 and TRBJ1-2; D is perhaps TRBD1 (5 bases). CDR1 is SQVTM, CDR2 ANQGSEA, per germline. The CDR3 length is 12 residues. V gave up 0 bases and J gave up 3 bases, with 5 bases separating them. CDR3 sequence (DNA): TGCAGCGTTGAAGACAGGGACTATGGCTACACCTTC. Translation: CSVEDRDYGYTF.

The V call is TRBV15, the J call TRBJ1-1; possible D gene TRBD1, 5 bases. Germline CDR1 LNHNV, CDR2 YYDKDF (reference sequence). There are 13 residues in the CDR3. Trimming cost V 3 bases and J 4 bases, with 9 bases left between them. The CDR3 here is CATSSGTSTEAFF. The DNA of the CDR3 is TGTGCCACCAGCAGTGGGACTTCCACTGAAGCTTTCTTT.